Described below is a single TCR beta chain sequence and its context. This clonotype was picked up a small number of times. Its target antigen remains unknown. Base qualities are missing; no much larger clone stands one base away. This sample is part of a study of molecular identifiers for immune sequencing clone quantification (dated by TCRdb to the late 2010s). A note on the overall study: In a replicate experiment, RNA from roughly 21,000 or 96,000 naive CD8 T cells was split into five aliquots, four of which were sequenced. The study was a methods study using CD8 T cells to benchmark molecular-identifier clustering-based TCR repertoire sequencing (MIDCIRS) and TCR RNA copy counting.

Libraries of naive CD8 T cells were built from anywhere between about 17,000 and 1,000,000 sorted cells, with 10%, 30% or 50% of the purified RNA used. Naive CD8 T cells were FACS-sorted as CD8+CD4-CCR7+CD45RA+ on a BD FACSAria II into RLT Plus buffer. Ten to eleven TCR copies' worth of Jurkat RNA were spiked into roughly 17,000-1,100,000 naive CD8 T cell samples to test detection sensitivity. Enrichment of CD8 T cells was done with RosetteSep CD8+ T Cell Enrichment Cocktail plus Ficoll-Paque, and ACK red cell lysis came afterward. The library relied on PCR. TCRdb lists the instrument as NextSeq 500. Bulk TCR libraries were generated as previously described, with the TCR primers listed in Table S5 used. Purification of total RNA was performed with the Qiagen AllPrep DNA/RNA kit. Before any analysis, reads coming from multiple sequencing runs of the same library were combined into one pool. The authors' pipeline ran thus. Reads were retained only if an exact TCR constant sequence was present, and the retained reads were trimmed to 150 nt and grouped according to their 12-nt molecular barcodes. Reads in each barcode group were sub-clustered using a 15% Levenshtein threshold, and a quality-weighted consensus sequence was built for each RNA molecule. Non-functional sequences were filtered out, along with any lower-count sequence sitting one edit away from another sequence. Barcode sub-clusters with fewer than 20% of the maximum read count were removed, based on fitting two negative binomial distributions. The public sequencing data were trimmed at Q25 with fastp and processed into clonotypes with MiXCR by TCRdb, which kept only in-frame beta chains. Each CDR3 protein gets just one entry, which takes the most common genes and DNA from the rows behind it. TCRdb, rather than the study authors, made the V and J calls. This sample lists about 510,000 distinct CDR3 sequences; about 26% were detected once. The ten largest clones add up to approximately 0.76% of the sample.

CDR1 and CDR2, looked up from the germline V gene, are MDHEN and SYDVKM. V is clipped by 2 bases and J by 4 bases, and the sequence between their germline boundaries is 24 bases long. The CDR3 measures 19 amino acids from cysteine to phenylalanine. The kept DNA is CDR3 alone, 57 bases in frame from the first base. Here is what the overall study found, with its caveats: The naive libraries included spiked-in Jurkat TCR RNA (roughly 9 copies' worth), and this RNA is not part of the donor repertoire. The sizes of highly expanded clones could end up underestimated when identical TCR molecules share a barcode. Modeling indicated about 3 TCR RNA copies recovered per cell, compared with 7.5 to 10 by digital PCR, which implies a capture efficiency of 25% to 35%. When barcode sub-clustering was omitted, TCR diversity was inflated by chimeric consensus sequences, with chimeras reaching as high as 47%. Spiked-in Jurkat TCR RNA equivalent to a single cell was reported to be detectable even among approximately 1 million naive CD8 T cells. In CMV-specific effector cells, over 97% of molecules were held by clones above 20 RNA copies, whereas under 1% of molecules were held by such clones in naive cells.

This clonotype originated in a human donor in good health. Some libraries in this study had Jurkat cell RNA spiked in. The sequencing sample was made of naive CD8+ T cells from blood, with Jurkat cell RNA spiked in. The cell subset or site label on this specimen signifies: FACS-sorted CD8+CD4-CCR7+CD45RA+ naive T cells. Rearrangement joined TRBV28 to TRBJ1-5; the D region possibly corresponds to TRBD1 (5 bases align). The nucleotides are TGTGCCAGCAGTTTAGGTTATGGCTTGGGGGACTACGGGAATCAGCCCCAGCATTTT. It encodes CASSLGYGLGDYGNQPQHF. Beyond the CDR3, the reference TRBV28 and TRBJ1-5 genes provide the residues; the full variable domain reads: DVKVTQSSRYLVKRTGEKVFLECVQDMDHENMFWYRQDPGLGLRLIYFSYDVKMKEKGDIPEGYSVSREKKERFSLILESASTNQTSMYLCASSLGYGLGDYGNQPQHFGDGTRLSIL.